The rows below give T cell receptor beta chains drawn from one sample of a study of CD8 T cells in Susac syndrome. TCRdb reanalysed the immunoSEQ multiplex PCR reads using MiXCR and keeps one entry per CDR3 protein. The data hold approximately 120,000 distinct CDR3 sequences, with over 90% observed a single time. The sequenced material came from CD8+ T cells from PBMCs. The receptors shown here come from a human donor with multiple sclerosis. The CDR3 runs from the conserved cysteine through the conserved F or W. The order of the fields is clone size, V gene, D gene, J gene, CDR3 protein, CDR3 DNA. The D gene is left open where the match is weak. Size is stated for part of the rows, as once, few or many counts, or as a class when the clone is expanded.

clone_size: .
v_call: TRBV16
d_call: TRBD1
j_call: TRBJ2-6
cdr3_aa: CASSPWRTGKSGANVLTF
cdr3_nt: TGTGCCAGCAGCCCATGGCGGACAGGGAAGTCTGGGGCCAACGTCCTGACTTTC

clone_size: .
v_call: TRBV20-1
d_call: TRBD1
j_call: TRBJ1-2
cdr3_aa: CSARNRDSGVQGGLYTF
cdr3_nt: TGCAGTGCTAGGAACCGGGACAGCGGGGTGCAAGGGGGCCTCTACACCTTC

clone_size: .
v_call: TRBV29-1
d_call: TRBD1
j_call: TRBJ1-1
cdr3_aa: CSGGGQADTEAFF
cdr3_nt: TGCAGCGGGGGAGGACAGGCCGACACTGAAGCTTTCTTT

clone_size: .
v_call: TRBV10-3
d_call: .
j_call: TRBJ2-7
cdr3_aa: CAISGGNGYEQYF
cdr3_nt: TGTGCCATCAGTGGAGGCAATGGGTACGAGCAGTACTTC

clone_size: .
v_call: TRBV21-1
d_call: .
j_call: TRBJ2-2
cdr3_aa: CASSGRLAPDTGELFF
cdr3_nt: TGTGCCAGCAGCGGCAGACTAGCACCGGACACCGGGGAGCTGTTTTTT

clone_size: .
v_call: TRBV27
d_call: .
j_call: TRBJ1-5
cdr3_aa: CASSRRMIYNQPQHF
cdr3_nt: TGTGCCAGCAGTCGGCGTATGATATACAATCAGCCCCAGCATTTT

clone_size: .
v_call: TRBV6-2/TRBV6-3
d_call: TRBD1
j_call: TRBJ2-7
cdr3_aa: CASSYSKGQERREQYF
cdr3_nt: TGTGCCAGCAGTTACTCAAAGGGACAGGAGAGACGGGAGCAGTACTTC

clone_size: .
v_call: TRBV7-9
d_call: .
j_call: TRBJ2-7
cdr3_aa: CASSRANYEQYF
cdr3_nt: TGTGCCAGCAGCCGCGCAAACTACGAGCAGTACTTC

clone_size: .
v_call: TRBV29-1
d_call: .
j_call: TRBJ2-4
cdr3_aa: CSARGGGLAKNIQYF
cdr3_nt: TGCAGCGCCCGTGGAGGAGGCCTAGCCAAAAACATTCAGTACTTC

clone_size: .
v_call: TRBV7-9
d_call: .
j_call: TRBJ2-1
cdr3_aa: CASTATSDNEQFF
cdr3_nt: TGTGCCAGCACCGCTACTAGTGACAATGAGCAGTTCTTC

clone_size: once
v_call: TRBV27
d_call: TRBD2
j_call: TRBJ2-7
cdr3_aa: CASRGGLAGTYEQYF
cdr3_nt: TGTGCCAGCAGGGGGGGACTAGCGGGCACCTACGAGCAGTACTTC

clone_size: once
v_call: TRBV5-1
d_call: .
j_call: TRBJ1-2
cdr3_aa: CASSFGGSEYGYTF
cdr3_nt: TGCGCCAGCAGCTTCGGGGGCAGCGAGTATGGCTACACCTTC

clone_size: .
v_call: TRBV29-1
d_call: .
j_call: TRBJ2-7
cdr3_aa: CSATLDITDFGYEQYF
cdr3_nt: TGCAGCGCCACCTTGGACATTACCGACTTCGGGTACGAGCAGTACTTC

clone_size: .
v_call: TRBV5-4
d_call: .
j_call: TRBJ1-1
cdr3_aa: CASRAAGSLLTEAFF
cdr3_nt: TGTGCCAGCAGAGCGGCGGGCAGCTTACTCACTGAAGCTTTCTTT

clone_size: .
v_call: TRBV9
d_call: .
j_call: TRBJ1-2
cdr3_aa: CASSVDLQGNFYGYTF
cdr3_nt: TGTGCCAGCAGCGTAGATCTACAGGGAAACTTTTATGGCTACACCTTC

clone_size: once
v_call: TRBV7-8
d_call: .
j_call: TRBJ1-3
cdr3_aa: CASSPTGVSGNTIYF
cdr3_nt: TGTGCCAGCAGCCCGACAGGTGTCTCTGGAAACACCATATATTTT

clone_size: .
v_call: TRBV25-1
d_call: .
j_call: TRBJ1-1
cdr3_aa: CASSDLGEAEEAFF
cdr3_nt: TGTGCCAGCAGTGATCTAGGGGAGGCTGAAGAAGCTTTCTTT

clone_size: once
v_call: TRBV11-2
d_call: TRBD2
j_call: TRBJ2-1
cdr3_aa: CASSPAGAEQFF
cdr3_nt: TGTGCCAGCAGCCCAGCGGGGGCTGAGCAGTTCTTC

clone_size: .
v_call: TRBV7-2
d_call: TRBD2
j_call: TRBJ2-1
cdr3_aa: CASSSTSGIYNEQFF
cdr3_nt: TGTGCCAGCAGCTCGACTAGCGGAATCTACAATGAGCAGTTCTTC

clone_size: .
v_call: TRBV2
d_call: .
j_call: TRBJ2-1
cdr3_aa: CASSEEGGGDEQFF
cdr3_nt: TGTGCCAGCAGTGAGGAGGGAGGAGGAGATGAGCAGTTCTTC

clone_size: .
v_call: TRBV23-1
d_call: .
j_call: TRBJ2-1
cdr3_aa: CASSRCGAGENNEQFF
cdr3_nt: TGCGCCAGCAGTCGGTGCGGGGCAGGGGAGAACAATGAGCAGTTCTTC

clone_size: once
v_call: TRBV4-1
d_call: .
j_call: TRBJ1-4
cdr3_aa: CASSQVKGEGEKLFF
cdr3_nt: TGCGCCAGCAGCCAAGTTAAAGGGGAGGGTGAAAAACTGTTTTTT

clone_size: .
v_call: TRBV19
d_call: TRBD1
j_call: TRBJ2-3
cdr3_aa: CASSTSGGHGDTQYF
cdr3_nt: TGTGCCAGTAGTACCTCAGGGGGACACGGAGATACGCAGTATTTT

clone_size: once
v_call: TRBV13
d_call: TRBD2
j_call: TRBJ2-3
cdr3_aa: CASSSWTSGGGDTQYF
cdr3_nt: TGTGCCAGCAGCTCGTGGACTAGCGGGGGAGGGGATACGCAGTATTTT

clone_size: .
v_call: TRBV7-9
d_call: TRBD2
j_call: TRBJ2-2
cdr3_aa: CASSSTSGWGTGELFF
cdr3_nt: TGTGCCAGCAGCTCTACTAGCGGTTGGGGGACCGGGGAGCTGTTTTTT

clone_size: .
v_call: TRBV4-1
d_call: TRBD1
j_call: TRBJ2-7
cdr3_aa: CASSMRQGSYEQYF
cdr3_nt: TGCGCCAGCAGCATGAGACAGGGCTCCTACGAGCAGTACTTC

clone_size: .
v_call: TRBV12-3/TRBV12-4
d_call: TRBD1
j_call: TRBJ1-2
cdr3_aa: CASTQVAGGAHGYTF
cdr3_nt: TGTGCCAGCACCCAGGTAGCAGGGGGCGCCCATGGCTACACCTTC

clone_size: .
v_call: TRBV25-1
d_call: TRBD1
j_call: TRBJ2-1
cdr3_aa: CASSADRGQFF
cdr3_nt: TGTGCCAGCAGTGCCGACAGGGGTCAGTTCTTC

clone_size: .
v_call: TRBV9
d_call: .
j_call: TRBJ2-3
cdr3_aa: CASSVEGESTDTQYF
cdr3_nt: TGTGCCAGCAGCGTAGAGGGGGAAAGCACAGATACGCAGTATTTT

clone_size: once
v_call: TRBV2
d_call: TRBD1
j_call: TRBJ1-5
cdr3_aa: CASSTDRDPNQPQHF
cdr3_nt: TGTGCCAGCAGCACGGACAGGGACCCTAATCAGCCCCAGCATTTT

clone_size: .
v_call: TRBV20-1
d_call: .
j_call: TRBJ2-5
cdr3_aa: CSAPGSETQYF
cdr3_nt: TGCAGTGCTCCAGGTAGCGAGACCCAGTACTTC

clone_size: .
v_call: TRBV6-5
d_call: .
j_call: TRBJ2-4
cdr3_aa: CASSYYAGKFQYF
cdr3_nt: TGTGCCAGCAGTTATTACGCCGGAAAGTTTCAGTACTTC

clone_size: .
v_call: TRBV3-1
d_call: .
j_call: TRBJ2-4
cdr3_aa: CASSQSYEGNIQYF
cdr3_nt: TGTGCCAGCAGCCAATCTTACGAGGGAAACATTCAGTACTTC

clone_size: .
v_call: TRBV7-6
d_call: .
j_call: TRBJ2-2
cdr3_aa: CASSLRQGYNTGELFF
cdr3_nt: TGTGCCAGCAGTCTTCGGCAGGGCTATAACACCGGGGAGCTGTTTTTT

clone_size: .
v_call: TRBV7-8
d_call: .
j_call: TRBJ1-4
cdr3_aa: CASSRLPATNEKLFF
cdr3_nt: TGTGCCAGCAGCCGTCTGCCAGCAACTAATGAAAAACTGTTTTTT

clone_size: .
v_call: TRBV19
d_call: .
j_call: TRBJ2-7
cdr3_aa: CASSAGQGYEQYF
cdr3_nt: TGTGCCAGTAGCGCCGGGCAGGGCTACGAGCAGTACTTC

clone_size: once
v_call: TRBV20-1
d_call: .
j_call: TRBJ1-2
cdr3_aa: CSARPTGLRGVYGYTF
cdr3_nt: TGCAGTGCCCGTCCGACAGGCCTTAGAGGGGTCTATGGCTACACCTTC

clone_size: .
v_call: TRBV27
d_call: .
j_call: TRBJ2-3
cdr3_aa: CASSLHGRGFGLPTDTQYF
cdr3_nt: TGTGCCAGCAGTTTACACGGCAGGGGATTTGGTTTGCCCACAGATACGCAGTATTTT

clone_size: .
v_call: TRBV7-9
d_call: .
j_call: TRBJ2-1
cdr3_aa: CASIEQGRGQFF
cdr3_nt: TGTGCCAGCATAGAACAGGGCCGAGGGCAGTTCTTC

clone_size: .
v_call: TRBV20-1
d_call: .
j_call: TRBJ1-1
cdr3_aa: CSASAPGDTEAFF
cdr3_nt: TGCAGTGCTTCGGCCCCGGGGGACACTGAAGCTTTCTTT

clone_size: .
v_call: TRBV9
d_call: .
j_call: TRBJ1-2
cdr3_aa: CASSEDRGPNYGYTF
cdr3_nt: TGTGCCAGCAGCGAGGACCGGGGCCCTAACTATGGCTACACCTTC

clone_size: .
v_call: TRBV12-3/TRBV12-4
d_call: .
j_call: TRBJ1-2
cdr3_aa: CASSLVGHYGYTF
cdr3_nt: TGTGCCAGCAGTTTAGTGGGGCACTATGGCTACACCTTC

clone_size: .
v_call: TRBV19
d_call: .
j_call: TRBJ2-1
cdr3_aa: CASSIGGRSGNEQFF
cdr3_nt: TGTGCCAGTAGTATCGGAGGTAGGTCAGGCAATGAGCAGTTCTTC

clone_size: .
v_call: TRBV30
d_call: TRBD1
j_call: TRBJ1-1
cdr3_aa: CAWSVPGQGVWTEAFF
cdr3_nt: TGTGCCTGGAGTGTTCCCGGACAGGGGGTATGGACTGAAGCTTTCTTT